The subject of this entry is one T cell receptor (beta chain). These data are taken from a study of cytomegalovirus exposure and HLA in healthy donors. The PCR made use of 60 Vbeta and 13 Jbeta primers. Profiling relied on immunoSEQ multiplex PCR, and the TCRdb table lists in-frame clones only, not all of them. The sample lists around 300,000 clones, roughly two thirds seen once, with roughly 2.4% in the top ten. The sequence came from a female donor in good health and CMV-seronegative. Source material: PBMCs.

The CDR3 reads CASSPVSGGTDTQYF. CDR3 nucleotide sequence: TGTGCCAGCTCACCGGTGTCGGGAGGGACAGATACGCAGTATTTT. This chain uses TRBV18 with TRBJ2-3, with 8 bases aligning to TRBD2. The CDR3 is made up of 15 amino acids. The V and J ends lost 3 bases and 3 bases, in that order; junction bases with no gene match: 5. Germline V gene sequence: CDR1 KGHSH, CDR2 LQKENI.